This T cell receptor beta chain stems from a study of blood T cell repertoires in COVID-19. Participant ages covered 18 to 89 years across 20 to 25 US areas. Cohort assignment relied on participant-reported clinical history. Data came from immunoSEQ multiplex PCR; TCRdb stores just in-frame clones and leaves some out. The sample records roughly 280,000 clones, about 87% being singletons. CDR3 length equals 14 residues. V was shortened by 2 bases and J by 2 bases, with 10 bases between the two germline ends. In germline, CDR1 is MNHEY, CDR2 SVGAGI. Notes on this clone: Other nucleotide sequences from this sample produce the same CDR3.

The material sequenced was PBMCs or T cells enriched from blood (not recorded which). The rearrangement links TRBV6-5 to TRBJ2-7, with TRBD1 as a possible D gene (5 bases). The sequence came from a woman aged 30 to 39 with acute COVID-19. CDR3 residues: CASSYGQGPYEQYF. CDR3 coding DNA: TGTGCCAGCAGTTACGGGCAGGGTCCCTACGAGCAGTACTTC.